The next 22 T cell receptor beta chains were all read from a single sample in a study of OX40 agonist ivuxolimab in advanced cancers. Clones were sequenced by immunoSEQ multiplex PCR, and TCRdb holds only the in-frame ones, with some missing. The table lists tens of thousands of clones, 65% to 85% of them singletons. The sequencing used CD4+ or CD8+ T cells sorted from blood, collected in a trial of the OX40 agonist ivuxolimab. The source is an adult with an advanced solid tumor such as melanoma, head and neck, liver or kidney cancer.

J is TRBJ1-1 and V is TRBV10-3; no definite D call. The germline V gene has CDR1 ENHRY and CDR2 SYGVKD. CDR3 length: 14 residues. V dropped 5 bases and J dropped 0 bases, with 10 bases sitting between them. In DNA, the CDR3 is TGTGCCATCAGTAGCGTGGAGTTGAACACTGAAGCTTTCTTT. Its protein is CAISSVELNTEAFF.

V gene TRBV5-8 combines with J gene TRBJ1-5; D remains unclear. Trimming took 6 bases from V and 4 from J, leaving 17 bases between them. In germline, CDR1 is SGHTS, CDR2 YDEGEE. The CDR3 has 15 residues. CDR3 DNA sequence: TGTGCCAGCAACAGTAGGGTCAGGAGTAATCAGCCCCAGCATTTT. Translated, it gives CASNSRVRSNQPQHF.

This clone has just a few counts. The V call is TRBV6-1, the J call TRBJ2-3; 7 nucleotides agree with TRBD1. With 4 bases clipped from V and 0 bases from J, the junction kept 4 bases outside the gene matches. The length of the CDR3 is 15 residues. Germline lookup yields CDR1 MNHNS and CDR2 SASEGT. CDR3: CASSGTGYSTDTQYF. CDR3 in DNA: TGTGCCAGCAGTGGGACAGGATACAGCACAGATACGCAGTATTTT.

This clone was found a few times. This chain uses TRBV4-1 with TRBJ2-3; 7 bases are a match to TRBD2. The CDR3 is made up of 16 amino acids. Losses at the gene ends were 2 bases for V and 0 bases for J; bases not matched to a gene: 5. Germline lookup yields CDR1 MGHRA and CDR2 YSYEKL. The CDR3 loop reads CASSQTRDYSTDTQYF. The CDR3 bases are TGCGCCAGCAGCCAAACTAGGGACTACAGCACAGATACGCAGTATTTT.

V and J are TRBV25-1 and TRBJ1-1; D is undetermined. V was pared by 1 base and J by 2 bases, with 8 bases between. CDR1 and CDR2 from the germline V gene are MGHDK and SYGVNS. The CDR3 consists of 14 residues. The CDR3 loop reads CASSEWTTNTEAFF. The CDR3 coding sequence is TGTGCCAGCAGTGAATGGACTACTAACACTGAAGCTTTCTTT.

The chain carries TRBV30 and TRBJ1-3; TRBD1 matches at 7 bases. V dropped 7 bases and J dropped 10; count of bases not matched to a gene: 7. Looked up from germline, CDR1 is GTSNPN and CDR2 is SVGIG (reference sequence). The CDR3 is 11 amino acids. In nucleotides, the CDR3 is TGTGCCTATGCGACAGGGTTAACCATATATTTT. Amino acids: CAYATGLTIYF.

The chain recombines TRBV5-1 with TRBJ1-3, with D possibly matching TRBD1 (6 bases). Trimming stripped 4 bases from V and 0 bases from J, with 17 bases between. This CDR3 contains 17 residues. Per germline, CDR1 SGHRS and CDR2 YFSETQ. This chain's CDR3 is CASSARDTLSSGNTIYF. DNA for the CDR3: TGCGCCAGCAGCGCAAGGGACACCTTGAGCTCTGGAAACACCATATATTTT.

This clone was observed a few times. V usage is TRBV7-2 and J usage is TRBJ2-6, with D unresolved. V lost 1 base and J lost 3, with 1 base in between. CDR1 SGHTA and CDR2 FQGNSA come from the germline V gene. The CDR3 loop spans 13 amino acids. The CDR3: CASSLGGANVLTF. As DNA, the CDR3 is TGTGCCAGCAGCTTAGGTGGGGCCAACGTCCTGACTTTC.

This chain joins TRBV7-9 and TRBJ2-3; the D is unclear. CDR3 length: 11 residues. The germline V gene encodes CDR1 SEHNR and CDR2 FQNEAQ (reference sequence). V was pared by 5 bases and J by 4 bases, with 4 bases between. The CDR3 nucleotides read TGTGCCAGCAGCCCCGCAGATACGCAGTATTTT. It codes for CASSPADTQYF. The full variable domain, its missing parts supplied by reference TRBV7-9 and TRBJ2-3, is DTGVSQNPRHKITKRGQNVTFRCDPISEHNRLYWYRQTLGQGPEFLTYFQNEAQLEKSRLLSDRFSAERPKGSFSTLEIQRTEQGDSAMYLCASSPADTQYFGPGTRLTVL.

The chain is built from TRBV7-6 and TRBJ2-5, with 11 bases fitting TRBD2. The CDR3 runs 17 residues. Per the germline V gene, CDR1 is SGHVS and CDR2 is FNYEAQ. Trimming removed 3 bases from V and 3 bases from J; junction bases left unmatched: 9. CDR3 DNA sequence: TGTGCCAGCAGCTTCGGGACTAGCGGTACTATGGAAGAGACCCAGTACTTC. Its translation is CASSFGTSGTMEETQYF.

The V call is TRBV27, the J call TRBJ2-7, with 9 nucleotides matching TRBD1. The germline V gene encodes CDR1 MNHEY and CDR2 SMNVEV (reference sequence). The CDR3 contains 17 residues. The J segment lost 2 bases and the V segment lost 4 bases, leaving 12 bases of the junction unmatched. Here the CDR3 DNA reads TGTGCCAGCAGTTGGGGCCCACCGGGACAGGGAACCTACGAGCAGTACTTC. Translating it yields CASSWGPPGQGTYEQYF.

V usage is TRBV28 and J usage is TRBJ2-3; perhaps TRBD2 as D (6 bases). CDR3 length equals 15 residues. Germline lookup yields CDR1 MDHEN and CDR2 SYDVKM. V gave up 5 bases and J gave up 2 bases, with 14 bases separating them. The CDR3 loop is CASSPPAGNTDTQYF. The CDR3 DNA reads as TGTGCCAGCAGTCCTCCCGCGGGGAACACAGATACGCAGTATTTT.

This rearrangement joins TRBV6-1 to TRBJ1-3; D gene uncertain. In germline, CDR1 is MNHNS, CDR2 SASEGT. CDR3 length equals 14 residues. Trimming removed 7 bases at V and 0 bases at J, with 10 bases between. CDR3 coding DNA: TGTGCCAGCACGGCACCAAGCTCTGGAAACACCATATATTTT. Translated: CASTAPSSGNTIYF.

The chain couples TRBV18 to TRBJ1-6; the D is unclear. V lost 6 bases and J 7 bases, leaving 10 bases between the germline ends. Per the germline V gene, CDR1 is KGHSH and CDR2 is LQKENI. The CDR3 covers 13 residues. CDR3 residues: CASSGMGNSPLHF. Here the CDR3 DNA reads TGTGCCAGCTCGGGAATGGGGAATTCACCCCTCCACTTT. Supplemented by reference TRBV18 and TRBJ1-6, the full variable domain reads NAGVMQNPRHLVRRRGQEARLRCSPMKGHSHVYWYRQLPEEGLKFMVYLQKENIIDESGMPKERFSAEFPKEGPSILRIQQVVRGDSAAYFCASSGMGNSPLHFGNGTRLTVT.

The chain uses TRBV28 and TRBJ1-2; D possibly corresponds to TRBD1 (5 bases). Germline CDR1 MDHEN, CDR2 SYDVKM. This CDR3 region has 14 residues. The germline V and J ends were trimmed by 8 bases and 5 bases, with 18 bases remaining between them. As DNA, the CDR3 is TGTGCCAGCCGCTTCCAGGGATGGGTGTATGGCTACACCTTC. It specifies CASRFQGWVYGYTF.

The V gene is TRBV28, the J gene TRBJ2-7; unclear D gene. The CDR3 extends over 12 amino acids. Per the germline V gene, CDR1 is MDHEN and CDR2 is SYDVKM. V lost 6 bases and J lost 6, with 12 bases in between. DNA of the CDR3: TGTGCCAGCAGACTTTCGACGGGCGAGCAGTACTTC. This gives the protein CASRLSTGEQYF.

The gene calls are TRBV28 and TRBJ1-2; perhaps TRBD1 as D (5 bases). Per the germline V gene, CDR1 is MDHEN and CDR2 is SYDVKM. The CDR3 is 14 amino acids. This CDR3 reads CAAMEGEGIYGYTF. The CDR3 DNA follows: TGTGCTGCGATGGAGGGTGAGGGGATCTATGGCTACACCTTC.

This clone was observed a few times. The rearrangement uses TRBV5-6 and TRBJ1-1, with a weak D call TRBD1 (5 bases). CDR3 size: 15 residues. Trimming cost V 0 bases and J 4 bases, with 13 bases left between them. The germline CDR1 and CDR2 sequences are SGHDT and YYEEEE. This CDR3 reads CASSLGPGIPTEAFF. The CDR3 bases are TGTGCCAGCAGCTTGGGGCCAGGGATCCCCACTGAAGCTTTCTTT. Full variable domain (outside the CDR3, taken from reference TRBV5-6 and TRBJ1-1): DAGVTQSPTHLIKTRGQQVTLRCSPKSGHDTVSWYQQALGQGPQFIFQYYEEEERQRGNFPDRFSGHQFPNYSSELNVNALLLGDSALYLCASSLGPGIPTEAFFGQGTRLTVV.

The genes are TRBV28 and TRBJ2-5, with 9 bases identical to TRBD2. The V and J ends lost 8 bases and 5 bases, in that order; junction bases with no gene match: 9. This CDR3 has 14 residues. CDR1 MDHEN and CDR2 SYDVKM come from the germline V gene. The CDR3 sequence is CASAGGGPGETQYF. The DNA for the CDR3 is TGTGCCAGCGCGGGAGGGGGGCCAGGGGAGACCCAGTACTTC.

The J gene is TRBJ2-2, the V gene TRBV30; D is possibly TRBD1 (7 bases). CDR3 size: 14 residues. Trimming took off 0 bases at V and 4 bases at J, with 9 bases between the two ends. Per germline, CDR1 GTSNPN and CDR2 SVGIG (reference sequence). The CDR3 reads CAWSVQGGTGELFF. The CDR3 nucleotides read TGTGCCTGGAGTGTCCAGGGGGGCACCGGGGAGCTGTTTTTT.

This sequence joins TRBV18 and TRBJ2-7, with 11 bases matching TRBD2. With V trimmed by 3 bases and J by 7 bases, 5 bases remained unmatched. The CDR3 has 14 residues. Germline CDR1 is KGHSH and CDR2 is LQKENI. CDR3 residues: CASSPGLAGGEQYF. CDR3 nucleotides: TGTGCCAGCTCACCGGGGCTAGCGGGGGGTGAGCAGTACTTC. Using reference TRBV18 and TRBJ2-7 for the parts outside the CDR3, the full variable domain is NAGVMQNPRHLVRRRGQEARLRCSPMKGHSHVYWYRQLPEEGLKFMVYLQKENIIDESGMPKERFSAEFPKEGPSILRIQQVVRGDSAAYFCASSPGLAGGEQYFGPGTRLTVT.

The chain has TRBV5-1 and TRBJ1-1; D unresolved. The germline gives CDR1 SGHRS, CDR2 YFSETQ. The CDR3 length is 15 residues. Between the trimmed V and J ends, which lost 0 bases and 6 bases, there was a span of 15 bases. CDR3 amino acids: CASSLVWVSESEAFF. CDR3 nucleotide sequence: TGCGCCAGCAGCTTGGTTTGGGTCAGCGAGTCTGAAGCTTTCTTT.